What follows are 31 T cell receptor beta chains derived from one specimen sequenced in a study of OX40 agonist ivuxolimab in advanced cancers. Sequencing used immunoSEQ multiplex PCR; TCRdb keeps in-frame clones, though not all of them. The table records over 100,000 clones, 93% of them present only once. Sequencing was performed on CD4+ or CD8+ T cells sorted from blood, taken in a trial of the OX40 agonist ivuxolimab. These receptors were obtained from an adult with an advanced solid tumor such as melanoma, head and neck, liver or kidney cancer.

The gene calls are TRBV7-2 and TRBJ2-2, with D possibly TRBD2 on 6 matching bases. This CDR3 region has 14 residues. V was clipped by 4 bases and J by 0 bases, with 6 bases between them. Germline V CDR1 and CDR2: SGHTA, FQGNSA. The CDR3 DNA follows: TGTGCCAGCAGCTGGGAGGCGAACACCGGGGAGCTGTTTTTT. It specifies CASSWEANTGELFF.

The chain carries TRBV9 and TRBJ1-1; D gene uncertain. CDR1 and CDR2 from the germline V gene are SGDLS and YYNGEE. V dropped 4 bases and J dropped 0 bases, with 4 bases sitting between them. CDR3 length: 12 residues. CDR3 amino acids: CASSKLNTEAFF. CDR3 nucleotide sequence: TGTGCCAGCAGCAAGTTGAACACTGAAGCTTTCTTT.

The genes are TRBV6-1 and TRBJ2-3; TRBD2 matches 11 bases. With 1 base clipped from V and 2 bases from J, the junction kept 5 bases outside the gene matches. Per the germline V gene, CDR1 is MNHNS and CDR2 is SASEGT. This CDR3 has 17 residues. The CDR3 here is CASSEGLTSGNTDTQYF. The CDR3 DNA reads as TGTGCCAGCAGTGAAGGGCTGACTAGCGGGAACACAGATACGCAGTATTTT.

The chain is built from TRBV9 and TRBJ2-6; D call uncertain. The CDR3 contains 14 residues. Between the trimmed V and J ends, which lost 1 base and 0 bases, there was a span of 2 bases. Germline V lookup: CDR1 SGDLS, CDR2 YYNGEE. The CDR3 spells CASSVLSGANVLTF. CDR3 DNA: TGTGCCAGCAGCGTACTCTCTGGGGCCAACGTCCTGACTTTC.

The J gene is TRBJ1-5, the V gene TRBV19; D remains ambiguous. This CDR3 has 14 amino acids. Trimming took off 3 bases at V and 3 bases at J, with 9 bases between the two ends. Germline loops: CDR1 LNHDA, CDR2 SQIVND (reference sequence). In DNA, the CDR3 is TGTGCCAGTAGTATTGCAGATACCAATCAGCCCCAGCATTTT. This sequence encodes CASSIADTNQPQHF.

The chain is built from TRBV4-1 and TRBJ2-7; 9 bases line up with TRBD2. Trimming removed 4 bases from V and 5 bases from J; junction bases left unmatched: 18. The length of the CDR3 is 18 residues. Germline CDR1 is MGHRA and CDR2 is YSYEKL. The CDR3 coding sequence is TGCGCCAGCAGCCGGAGCCTAGGGTTAGTTATAGCGGGAGACGAGCAGTACTTC. Translation gives CASSRSLGLVIAGDEQYF.

The V and J genes are TRBV7-9 and TRBJ1-5; D ambiguous. The CDR3 length is 15 residues. The germline gives CDR1 SEHNR, CDR2 FQNEAQ (reference sequence). Trimming took off 4 bases at V and 0 bases at J, with 10 bases between the two ends. The CDR3 here is CASSWAPHSNQPQHF. The CDR3 coding sequence is TGTGCCAGCAGCTGGGCCCCTCATAGCAATCAGCCCCAGCATTTT. Full variable domain (rest looked up from reference TRBV7-9 and TRBJ1-5): DTGVSQNPRHKITKRGQNVTFRCDPISEHNRLYWYRQTLGQGPEFLTYFQNEAQLEKSRLLSDRFSAERPKGSFSTLEIQRTEQGDSAMYLCASSWAPHSNQPQHFGDGTRLSIL.

V gene TRBV5-1 combines with J gene TRBJ2-7; D is undetermined. The germline V gene encodes CDR1 SGHRS and CDR2 YFSETQ. Trimming stripped 0 bases from V and 5 bases from J, with 18 bases between. The CDR3 runs to 16 residues. The CDR3 DNA reads TGCGCCAGCAGCTTGGCCAGCCGTCCTCGTCTCCACGAGCAGTACTTC. This sequence encodes CASSLASRPRLHEQYF.

The chain joins TRBV7-2 to TRBJ2-7; D unclear. Germline values: CDR1 SGHTA, CDR2 FQGNSA. The V end lost 1 base, the J end lost 2 bases, and 12 bases lay between the germline ends. The CDR3 covers 15 residues. The CDR3 loop is CASSLVSGITYEQYF. Here the CDR3 DNA reads TGTGCCAGCAGCTTAGTGTCAGGAATTACCTACGAGCAGTACTTC.

V is TRBV28 and J is TRBJ2-5, with 13 bases that match TRBD2. The germline CDR1 and CDR2 sequences are MDHEN and SYDVKM. The CDR3 is 18 residues long. Trimming took 8 bases from V and 4 from J; bases not matched to a gene: 16. CDR3 residues: CASRGPGQTSGRLETQYF. Here the CDR3 DNA reads TGTGCCAGCCGGGGCCCCGGCCAGACTAGCGGGAGGCTAGAGACCCAGTACTTC.

This rearrangement joins TRBV7-9 to TRBJ2-7, with a possible D match to TRBD1 (5 bases). Germline V lookup: CDR1 SEHNR, CDR2 FQNEAQ (reference sequence). With 4 bases removed from V and 6 bases from J, the gap between germline ends came to 7 bases. This CDR3 has 11 amino acids. The CDR3 loop reads CASSSGSEQYF. The CDR3, as DNA: TGTGCCAGCAGCTCAGGGTCCGAGCAGTACTTC.

The chain carries TRBV9 and TRBJ2-2; a possible D gene is TRBD2 (5 bases). This CDR3 has 13 residues. Germline values: CDR1 SGDLS, CDR2 YYNGEE. The ends were cut back, 0 bases at V and 6 bases at J, with 6 bases in the middle. The CDR3 nucleotides are TGTGCCAGCAGCGTAGTCGGGGCCGGGGAGCTGTTTTTT. Amino acids: CASSVVGAGELFF.

The chain combines TRBV28 with TRBJ1-5, with TRBD1 identical over 7 bases. Germline V gene data show CDR1 as MDHEN and CDR2 as SYDVKM. After removal of 5 bases from V and 1 base from J, the junction contained 8 bases not matched to a gene. This CDR3 has 16 residues. CDR3 sequence reads: CASSPRGQTSNQPQHF. In DNA form, the CDR3 reads TGTGCCAGCAGTCCTAGGGGGCAAACCAGCAATCAGCCCCAGCATTTT. Full variable domain (remainder filled in from reference TRBV28 and TRBJ1-5): DVKVTQSSRYLVKRTGEKVFLECVQDMDHENMFWYRQDPGLGLRLIYFSYDVKMKEKGDIPEGYSVSREKKERFSLILESASTNQTSMYLCASSPRGQTSNQPQHFGDGTRLSIL.

This chain joins TRBV7-3 and TRBJ2-3; 7 bases align to TRBD2. The CDR3 consists of 13 residues. CDR1 and CDR2 (germline): SGHTA, FQGTGA. V shed 2 bases and J 6 bases; nucleotides not matched to a gene: 2. The CDR3 DNA sequence: TGTGCCAGCAGCTTATACGGGGGGGATACGCAGTATTTT. As protein: CASSLYGGDTQYF.

The genes are TRBV10-3 and TRBJ2-1, with D hard to call. The CDR3 has 12 residues. CDR1 is ENHRY and CDR2 is SYGVKD in the germline V gene. Trimming removed 2 bases from V and 4 bases from J, with 3 bases in between. CDR3 coding DNA: TGTGCCATCAGTGAGGGTTACAATGAGCAGTTCTTC. This codes for CAISEGYNEQFF.

The chain couples TRBV5-1 to TRBJ2-3; either TRBD1 or TRBD2 may fit D (5 bases each). The CDR3 sequence is 12 residues long. V lost 4 bases, J lost 5 bases, and 8 bases lay in between. Germline CDR1 is SGHRS and CDR2 is YFSETQ. The CDR3 bases are TGCGCCAGCAGCGGGGCGGGAGATACGCAGTATTTT. This sequence encodes CASSGAGDTQYF.

The chain couples TRBV6-5 to TRBJ1-1; perhaps TRBD1 as D (5 bases). Germline V lookup: CDR1 MNHEY, CDR2 SVGAGI. The CDR3 spans 14 residues. Trimming took 7 bases from V and 4 from J, leaving 16 bases between them. The CDR3 bases are TGTGCCAGCACCCCCGCAGGGCGAAGCACTGAAGCTTTCTTT. Residues: CASTPAGRSTEAFF.

The chain links TRBV5-1 to TRBJ2-5; 11 nucleotides match TRBD1. Germline V lookup: CDR1 SGHRS, CDR2 YFSETQ. CDR3 size: 12 residues. V gave up 4 bases and J gave up 10 bases; unmatched junction bases: 3. The chain's CDR3 is CASSPGQGGQYF. DNA for the CDR3: TGCGCCAGCAGCCCGGGACAGGGGGGCCAGTACTTC.

V gene TRBV11-2 combines with J gene TRBJ2-7; D might be TRBD2 (5 bases). V shed 5 bases and J shed 3 bases, with 14 bases lying between them. The germline V gene encodes CDR1 SGHAT and CDR2 FQNNGV. The CDR3 totals 14 residues. CDR3 loop: CASSRGLTYYEQYF. DNA of the CDR3: TGTGCCAGCAGCCGAGGACTTACATACTACGAGCAGTACTTC.

This chain connects TRBV11-2 to TRBJ1-2; tentative D call: TRBD1 (5 bases). The CDR3 totals 12 residues. The germline V and J ends were trimmed by 3 bases and 5 bases, with 7 bases remaining between them. Per the germline V gene, CDR1 is SGHAT and CDR2 is FQNNGV. This chain's CDR3 is CASSLGGYGYTF. CDR3 nucleotide sequence: TGTGCCAGCAGCTTGGGGGGGTATGGCTACACCTTC.

The chain uses TRBV18 and TRBJ2-2; a possible D gene is TRBD1 (6 bases). This CDR3 has 17 amino acids. Trimming cost V 3 bases and J 4 bases, with 18 bases left between them. Germline V lookup: CDR1 KGHSH, CDR2 LQKENI. CDR3 sequence: CASSPTAQGGGTGELFF. CDR3 bases: TGTGCCAGCTCACCCACGGCACAGGGCGGTGGCACCGGGGAGCTGTTTTTT. Variable domain in full (rest from reference TRBV18 and TRBJ2-2): NAGVMQNPRHLVRRRGQEARLRCSPMKGHSHVYWYRQLPEEGLKFMVYLQKENIIDESGMPKERFSAEFPKEGPSILRIQQVVRGDSAAYFCASSPTAQGGGTGELFFGEGSRLTVL.

The chain links TRBV25-1 to TRBJ1-4; no clear D gene. CDR3 length equals 15 residues. CDR1 is MGHDK and CDR2 is SYGVNS in the germline V gene. Trimming took off 4 bases at V and 6 bases at J, with 15 bases between the two ends. The CDR3 region has the DNA TGTGCCAGCAGTGTGAGCGGACCTAGGGATGAAAAACTGTTTTTT. Protein: CASSVSGPRDEKLFF.

The rearrangement links TRBV9 to TRBJ2-5; 10 bases map to TRBD2. The trim removed 0 bases at V and 5 bases at J, leaving 7 bases unmatched. The CDR3 extends over 16 amino acids. CDR1 and CDR2 from the germline V gene are SGDLS and YYNGEE. CDR3 DNA: TGTGCCAGCAGCGTAGGGCTAGCGGGGGCCGGGGAGACCCAGTACTTC. Its protein is CASSVGLAGAGETQYF.

This chain uses TRBV18 with TRBJ2-1; TRBD1 agrees at 8 bases. The CDR3 sequence is 17 residues long. CDR1 and CDR2 from the germline V gene are KGHSH and LQKENI. Trimming took 1 base from V and 1 from J; bases not matched to a gene: 6. For the CDR3, the DNA is TGTGCCAGCTCACCACTTAGGACAGGGCAGTCCTACAATGAGCAGTTCTTC. Protein: CASSPLRTGQSYNEQFF.

V gene TRBV7-9 combines with J gene TRBJ1-1; maybe TRBD1 (5 bases). This CDR3 region has 14 residues. V lost 2 bases and J lost 1, with 8 bases in between. Germline assignment: CDR1 SEHNR and CDR2 FQNEAQ (reference sequence). Here the CDR3 DNA reads TGTGCCAGCAGCTTATCAGGACAGAACACTGAAGCTTTCTTT. Amino acid sequence: CASSLSGQNTEAFF.

This chain uses TRBV29-1 with TRBJ1-3; D possibly corresponds to TRBD1 (5 bases). Per the germline V gene, CDR1 is SQVTM and CDR2 is ANQGSEA. CDR3 length equals 14 residues. V was trimmed by 4 bases and J by 1 base, leaving 11 bases between them. The CDR3 DNA reads TGCAGCGTTGGGGGGACGGGATCTGGAAACACCATATATTTT. Its protein is CSVGGTGSGNTIYF.

The genes are TRBV6-5 and TRBJ1-1, with 7 nucleotides matching TRBD1. Losses at the gene ends were 5 bases for V and 11 bases for J; bases not matched to a gene: 14. Germline V gives CDR1 MNHEY, CDR2 SVGAGI. The CDR3 is made up of 14 amino acids. Here the CDR3 reads CASSRQTGASEAFF. DNA of the CDR3: TGTGCCAGCAGTAGACAAACAGGGGCTTCGGAGGCTTTCTTT.

This clone was recorded only once. The rearrangement links TRBV7-9 to TRBJ2-3; D uncertain. The CDR3 is made up of 14 amino acids. The V gene lost 1 base and the J gene lost 5 bases, with 10 bases spanning the gap. Germline CDR1 is SEHNR and CDR2 is FQNEAQ (reference sequence). The DNA of the CDR3 is TGTGCCAGCAGCTTAGGGGCTAGAGTAGATACGCAGTATTTT. Translated: CASSLGARVDTQYF.

The chain is built from TRBV2 and TRBJ2-1; TRBD2 agrees at 10 bases. The V gene's germline CDR1 is SNHLY and CDR2 FYNNEI. This CDR3 contains 16 residues. The V gene end was trimmed by 4 bases and the J gene end by 9 bases; junction bases not matched to a gene: 12. CDR3 DNA sequence: TGTGCCAGCAGTGGGCTAGCGGGGGCCATACGGCGTGAGCAGTTCTTC. Its translation: CASSGLAGAIRREQFF.

V is TRBV10-3 and J is TRBJ2-2; D is unresolved. V dropped 2 bases and J dropped 1 base, with 20 bases sitting between them. The CDR3 sequence is 19 residues long. CDR1 ENHRY and CDR2 SYGVKD come from the germline V gene. The CDR3 here is CAISEPKGSPSGNTGELFF. The CDR3 nucleotides are TGTGCCATCAGTGAGCCGAAGGGCTCCCCCTCGGGGAACACCGGGGAGCTGTTTTTT.

The chain combines TRBV5-6 with TRBJ2-3; possible D gene TRBD1, 6 bases. The CDR3 spans 15 residues. Germline CDR1 SGHDT, CDR2 YYEEEE. Trimming removed 1 base from V and 1 base from J, with 10 bases in between. DNA for the CDR3: TGTGCCAGCAGCTTGTGGGGGCCAGGCACAGATACGCAGTATTTT. As protein: CASSLWGPGTDTQYF.